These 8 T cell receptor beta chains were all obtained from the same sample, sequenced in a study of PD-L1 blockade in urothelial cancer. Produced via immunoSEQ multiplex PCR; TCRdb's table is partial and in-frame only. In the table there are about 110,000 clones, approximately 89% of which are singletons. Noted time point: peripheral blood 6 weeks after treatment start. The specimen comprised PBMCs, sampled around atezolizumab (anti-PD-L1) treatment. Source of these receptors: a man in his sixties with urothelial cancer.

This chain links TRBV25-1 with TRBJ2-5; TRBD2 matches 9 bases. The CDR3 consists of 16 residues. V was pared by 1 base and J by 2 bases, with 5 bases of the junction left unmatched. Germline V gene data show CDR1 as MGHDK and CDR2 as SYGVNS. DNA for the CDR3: TGTGCCAGCAGTGAATTAGCGGGAGAGCCACAAGAGACCCAGTACTTC. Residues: CASSELAGEPQETQYF. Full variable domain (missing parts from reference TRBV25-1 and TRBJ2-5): EADIYQTPRYLVIGTGKKITLECSQTMGHDKMYWYQQDPGMELHLIHYSYGVNSTEKGDLSSESTVSRIRTEHFPLTLESARPSHTSQYLCASSELAGEPQETQYFGPGTRLLVL.

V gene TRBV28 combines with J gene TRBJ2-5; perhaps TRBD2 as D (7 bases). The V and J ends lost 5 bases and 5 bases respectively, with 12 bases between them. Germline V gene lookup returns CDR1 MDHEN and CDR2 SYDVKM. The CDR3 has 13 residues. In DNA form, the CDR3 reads TGTGCCAGCAGTAAGGGGAGGGGGGAGACCCAGTACTTC. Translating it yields CASSKGRGETQYF.

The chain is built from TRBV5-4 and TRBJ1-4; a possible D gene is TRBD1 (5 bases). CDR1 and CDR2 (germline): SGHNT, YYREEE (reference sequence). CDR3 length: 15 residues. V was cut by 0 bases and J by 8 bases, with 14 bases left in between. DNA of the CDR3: TGTGCCAGCAGCTTGGGGGGGGGTGGGGCAGAAAAACTGTTTTTT. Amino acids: CASSLGGGGAEKLFF.

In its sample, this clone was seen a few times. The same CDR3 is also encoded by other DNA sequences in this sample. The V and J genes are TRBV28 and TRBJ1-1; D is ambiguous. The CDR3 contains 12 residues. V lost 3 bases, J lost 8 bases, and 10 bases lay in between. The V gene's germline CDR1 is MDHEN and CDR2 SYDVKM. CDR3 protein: CASSLSGYEAFF. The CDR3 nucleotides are TGTGCCAGCAGTTTGTCGGGATACGAAGCTTTCTTT. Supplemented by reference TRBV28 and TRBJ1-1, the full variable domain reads DVKVTQSSRYLVKRTGEKVFLECVQDMDHENMFWYRQDPGLGLRLIYFSYDVKMKEKGDIPEGYSVSREKKERFSLILESASTNQTSMYLCASSLSGYEAFFGQGTRLTVV.

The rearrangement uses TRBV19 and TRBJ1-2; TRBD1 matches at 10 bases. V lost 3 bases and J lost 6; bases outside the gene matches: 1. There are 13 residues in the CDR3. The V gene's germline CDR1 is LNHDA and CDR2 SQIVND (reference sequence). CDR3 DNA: TGTGCCAGTAGTATTGGGACAGGGGATGGCTACACCTTC. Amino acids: CASSIGTGDGYTF.

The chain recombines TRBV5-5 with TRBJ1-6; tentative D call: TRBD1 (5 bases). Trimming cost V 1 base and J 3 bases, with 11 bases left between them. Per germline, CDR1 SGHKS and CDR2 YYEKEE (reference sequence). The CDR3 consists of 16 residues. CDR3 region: CASSLSPRDYNSPLHF. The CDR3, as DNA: TGTGCCAGCAGCTTGTCTCCCAGGGACTATAATTCACCCCTCCACTTT.

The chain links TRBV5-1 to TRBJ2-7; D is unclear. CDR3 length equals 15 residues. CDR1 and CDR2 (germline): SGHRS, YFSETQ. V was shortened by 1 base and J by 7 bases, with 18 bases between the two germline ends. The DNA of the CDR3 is TGCGCCAGCAGCTTGACCGGCTCCTACTACGAAGAGCAGTACTTC. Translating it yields CASSLTGSYYEEQYF.

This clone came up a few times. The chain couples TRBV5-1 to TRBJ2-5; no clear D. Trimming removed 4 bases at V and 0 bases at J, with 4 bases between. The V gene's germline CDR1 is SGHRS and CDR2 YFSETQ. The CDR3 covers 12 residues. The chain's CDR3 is CASSPDQETQYF. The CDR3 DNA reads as TGCGCCAGCAGCCCCGACCAAGAGACCCAGTACTTC.